This TCR beta chain was recovered during a study of blood T cell repertoires in COVID-19 (dated by TCRdb to the early 2020s). General notes on the study: Collaborator samples came from the United States, Italy and Spain and covered acute and convalescent phases of COVID-19. The prospective study material was composed of cDNA or gDNA derived from T cells, B-cell-depleted T cells, or PBMCs. The dataset comprised deeply sampled blood TCRbeta repertoires from subjects exposed to, actively infected with, or recovered from COVID-19. A freely available public database, intended as a resource for researchers studying the immune response to SARS-CoV-2, is where the repertoires were released. Samples were obtained from the ongoing ImmuneRACE study (first 160 participants) and from roughly 1,300 subjects provided by 6 global collaborators. Sample metadata almost always included a de-identified subject ID, COVID-19 status, age in years and sex. Where available, HLA class I and class II types were obtained from metadata supplied by the sample provider rather than from assay-based typing. General study outcomes and caveats: Clinical and demographic metadata were provided uncurated, with the amount varying by source and participant.

As to this clone: Its recognized antigen is unknown. Per-base qualities were not stored, and no clone one base away is much larger.

The immunoSEQ Assay, a bias-controlled multiplex PCR, was used to amplify TCRbeta CDR3 regions from genomic DNA. As for how the authors treated the data: Within the assay, amplification of reference gene primers was used to estimate how many nucleated cells each sample contained. To quantify the absolute abundance of each unique TCRbeta CDR3 rearrangement, sequence reads were collapsed and filtered. Productive Simpson clonality was computed per sample as the square root of Simpson's diversity index over productive rearrangements. What TCRdb holds here is the immuneACCESS table cut down to in-frame rearrangements. Part of the clones is not present; checked against another copy, under half of the missing clones reflect an unresolved V gene, and the others are unexplained. V and J calls and clone size are copied from that table; D and trimming were computed from the DNA. Within this sample are some 170,000 clones, with 76% of them counted one time only. The leading ten clones occupy about 9% of the sample.

Whole blood was collected in K2EDTA tubes by collaborating institutions according to the institutions' own protocols. For TCRbeta analysis, collaborators shipped samples in one of three forms: frozen whole blood, isolated PBMCs, or DNA extracted from either of those sample types. For CDR1 and CDR2, the germline V gene lists SGHRS and YFSETQ. Measured from the cysteine to the phenylalanine, the CDR3 is 16 residues long. Only the CDR3 part of the read is kept: 48 bases, read in frame from the first base. V is pruned by 4 bases and J by 2 bases, leaving 9 bases of the junction without a gene match. The TCR comes from a woman aged 45-60 years with active or convalescent COVID-19. Sample: peripheral blood. The chain is encoded by TRBV5-1 joined to TRBJ1-3; 7 central nucleotides agree with TRBD1. CDR3 loop: CASSLGDRATGNTIYF. The sequenced DNA: TGCGCCAGCAGCCTGGGAGACAGGGCCACTGGAAACACCATATATTTT.